The rows below give T cell receptor beta chains drawn from one sample of a study of blood T cells in healthy people across ages. TCRdb ran MiXCR on the 5' RACE reads and lists one entry per CDR3 protein. The repertoire holds some 940,000 distinct CDR3 sequences, with roughly 29% as singletons. These records were also assigned to another study, of T cells of mothers and their children.

The specimen sequenced was blood. These receptors came from a woman between 40 and 55 years old in good health. Each CDR3 is given without its conserved first and last residue.

J,V,CDR3
TRBJ2-7,TRBV2,ASRGGYEQY
TRBJ2-1,TRBV20-1,SARPREFYNEQF
TRBJ2-1,TRBV7-2,ASSFQHRDEQF
TRBJ2-4,TRBV18,ATSGQGRLKNIQY
TRBJ2-7,TRBV10-3,AISGAGGAYEQY
TRBJ2-1,TRBV7-2,ASTPSGVMARGENEQF
TRBJ1-1,TRBV20-1,SAREWRGNTKAF
TRBJ2-5,TRBV7-2,ASSSSLGQETQY
TRBJ2-3,TRBV5-1,ASSLDKGDTDTQY
TRBJ2-7,TRBV9,ASSVVPNRGYEQY
TRBJ2-6,TRBV5-1,ASSLGQGIGANVLT